This passage covers 15 T cell receptor beta chains from one sample sequenced in a study of T-cell memory formation after mild COVID-19. TCRdb analysed the 5' RACE reads with MiXCR anew, one entry per CDR3 protein. This table has approximately 400,000 distinct CDR3 sequences, 18% appearing once. Sequenced material: PBMCs or a T cell subset sorted from them (not recorded which). These TCRs come from a man aged 18 to 30 who had mild COVID-19 (a few samples of this study predate the infection). Cell type and time point are not known.

This clonotype came up a few times. The chain combines TRBV7-3 with TRBJ2-2, with D perhaps matching TRBD2 (6 bases). CDR1 is SGHTA and CDR2 is FQGTGA in the germline V gene. The length of the CDR3 is 15 residues. V was clipped by 6 bases and J by 3 bases, with 14 bases between them. The chain's CDR3 is CASRTGTGDTGELFF. The CDR3 nucleotides read TGTGCCAGCAGAACCGGGACTGGAGACACCGGGGAGCTGTTTTTT.

This clonotype was recorded a few times. The genes are TRBV15 and TRBJ1-5; TRBD1 matches 8 bases. With 3 bases clipped from V and 8 bases from J, the junction kept 6 bases outside the gene matches. Germline V lookup: CDR1 LNHNV, CDR2 YYDKDF (reference sequence). The CDR3 sequence is 14 residues long. The CDR3 DNA is TGTGCCACCAGCAGGGACAGGGCGTCTAAGCCCCAGCATTTT. Residues: CATSRDRASKPQHF.

This clonotype has only a few counts. This rearrangement joins TRBV30 to TRBJ1-2, with D perhaps TRBD1 (6 bases). Trimming removed 0 bases from V and 4 bases from J, with 15 bases in between. Germline V gives CDR1 GTSNPN, CDR2 SVGIG (reference sequence). This CDR3 has 15 residues. The CDR3 bases are TGTGCCTGGAGTGTTCCCGGCGGACAGACCTATGGCTACACCTTC. The encoded protein is CAWSVPGGQTYGYTF.

The genes are TRBV28 and TRBJ1-6, with D possibly being TRBD1 (6 bases). The CDR3 has 18 residues. Germline V lookup: CDR1 MDHEN, CDR2 SYDVKM. Trimming shortened V by 8 bases and J by 4 bases, and 24 bases separated the two germline ends. The CDR3 sequence: CASYLGAPPFPYNSPLHF. The CDR3 DNA follows: TGTGCCAGCTATCTGGGGGCGCCTCCCTTTCCATATAATTCACCCCTCCACTTT. The complete variable domain, with remaining parts taken from reference TRBV28 and TRBJ1-6, reads DVKVTQSSRYLVKRTGEKVFLECVQDMDHENMFWYRQDPGLGLRLIYFSYDVKMKEKGDIPEGYSVSREKKERFSLILESASTNQTSMYLCASYLGAPPFPYNSPLHFGNGTRLTVT.

CDR3 DNA: TGTGCCAGCAGCCAGATCGAGACAGGGTTCAACTCTGGGGCCAACGTCCTGACTTTC. Translated, it gives CASSQIETGFNSGANVLTF. The rearrangement links TRBV7-9 to TRBJ2-6, with 7 bases identical to TRBD1. The CDR3 sequence is 19 residues long. J gave up 0 bases and V 5 bases, and 13 bases lay outside the gene matches. The V gene's germline CDR1 is SEHNR and CDR2 FQNEAQ (reference sequence).

This chain connects TRBV2 to TRBJ2-3; possible D gene TRBD2, 7 bases. Germline V CDR1 and CDR2: SNHLY, FYNNEI. The ends were cut back, 7 bases at V and 1 base at J, with 9 bases in the middle. CDR3 size: 13 residues. Written as DNA, the CDR3 is TGTGCCAGCACCGGGGGGCGCACAGATACGCAGTATTTT. Residues: CASTGGRTDTQYF.

The sample holds a few counts of this clonotype. The chain joins TRBV6-2 or TRBV6-3 to TRBJ1-2; D not resolved. The germline V and J ends were trimmed by 4 bases and 7 bases, with 7 bases remaining between them. The CDR3 spans 11 residues. Germline V gene lookup returns CDR1 MNHEY and CDR2 SVGEGT. The CDR3 spells CASSFWGGYTF. Here the CDR3 DNA reads TGTGCCAGCAGTTTCTGGGGTGGCTACACCTTC.

In this sample, this clonotype turned up once. The chain carries TRBV25-1 and TRBJ1-2; 10 nucleotides agree with TRBD1. The V gene end was trimmed by 7 bases and the J gene end by 8 bases; junction bases not matched to a gene: 10. The CDR3 contains 14 residues. Germline lookup yields CDR1 MGHDK and CDR2 SYGVNS. The CDR3 loop reads CASKSGTGASGYTF. In DNA form, the CDR3 reads TGTGCCAGCAAATCAGGGACAGGGGCCTCCGGCTACACCTTC.

The rearrangement uses TRBV6-5 and TRBJ2-5, with TRBD1 identical over 7 bases. V was pared by 6 bases and J by 5 bases, with 9 bases of the junction left unmatched. CDR1 and CDR2 (germline): MNHEY, SVGAGI. This CDR3 region has 14 residues. DNA of the CDR3: TGTGCCAGCAGCCATGGGACAGCTGGGGAGACCCAGTACTTC. It translates to CASSHGTAGETQYF.

The J gene is TRBJ1-5, the V gene TRBV5-1, with TRBD1 matching 9 bases. Germline CDR1 and CDR2: SGHRS and YFSETQ. J gave up 6 bases and V 4 bases, and 5 bases lay outside the gene matches. CDR3 length: 14 residues. CDR3 protein: CASSEDRGSQPQHF. Here the CDR3 DNA reads TGCGCCAGCAGCGAGGACAGGGGAAGTCAGCCCCAGCATTTT.

The sample holds a few counts of this clonotype. The chain combines TRBV2 with TRBJ2-1; no reliable D call. The germline gives CDR1 SNHLY, CDR2 FYNNEI. The CDR3 has 11 residues. The V gene lost 7 bases and the J gene lost 6 bases, with 7 bases spanning the gap. The CDR3 bases are TGTGCCAGCAAAATGCGCAATGAGCAGTTCTTC. Amino acid sequence: CASKMRNEQFF.

This clonotype was observed a few times. CDR3 sequence reads: CASSYIGGGETQYF. The CDR3 DNA follows: TGTGCCAGCAGTTACATAGGGGGTGGGGAGACCCAGTACTTC. The gene calls are TRBV6-5 and TRBJ2-5, with D maybe TRBD1 (6 bases). This CDR3 contains 14 residues. Germline CDR1 and CDR2: MNHEY and SVGAGI. With 2 bases removed from V and 5 bases from J, the gap between germline ends came to 12 bases.

The chain links TRBV20-1 to TRBJ2-7; maybe TRBD1 (5 bases). This CDR3 has 11 amino acids. CDR1 DFQATT and CDR2 SNEGSKA come from the germline V gene (reference sequence). CDR3 loop: CSALGANEQYF. Written as DNA, the CDR3 is TGCAGCGCTTTAGGGGCCAACGAGCAGTACTTC.

The sample holds a few counts of this clonotype. This rearrangement joins TRBV2 to TRBJ2-7; D call uncertain. The V and J ends lost 6 bases and 5 bases respectively, with 14 bases between them. The CDR3 runs to 13 residues. The germline V gene encodes CDR1 SNHLY and CDR2 FYNNEI. CDR3 DNA sequence: TGTGCCAGCAGCCTACCAACCCTAGACGAGCAGTACGTC. Protein sequence: CASSLPTLDEQYV.

The gene calls are TRBV2 and TRBJ2-5, with D possibly being TRBD2 (6 bases). V lost 0 bases and J 5 bases, leaving 19 bases between the germline ends. CDR3 length equals 17 residues. CDR1 and CDR2 (germline): SNHLY, FYNNEI. CDR3 protein: CASSEALRRGRFETQYF. The CDR3 DNA sequence: TGTGCCAGCAGTGAAGCGCTTCGGAGGGGTCGGTTTGAGACCCAGTACTTC. Full variable domain (outside the CDR3, taken from reference TRBV2 and TRBJ2-5): EPEVTQTPSHQVTQMGQEVILRCVPISNHLYFYWYRQILGQKVEFLVSFYNNEISEKSEIFDDQFSVERPDGSNFTLKIRSTKLEDSAMYFCASSEALRRGRFETQYFGPGTRLLVL.